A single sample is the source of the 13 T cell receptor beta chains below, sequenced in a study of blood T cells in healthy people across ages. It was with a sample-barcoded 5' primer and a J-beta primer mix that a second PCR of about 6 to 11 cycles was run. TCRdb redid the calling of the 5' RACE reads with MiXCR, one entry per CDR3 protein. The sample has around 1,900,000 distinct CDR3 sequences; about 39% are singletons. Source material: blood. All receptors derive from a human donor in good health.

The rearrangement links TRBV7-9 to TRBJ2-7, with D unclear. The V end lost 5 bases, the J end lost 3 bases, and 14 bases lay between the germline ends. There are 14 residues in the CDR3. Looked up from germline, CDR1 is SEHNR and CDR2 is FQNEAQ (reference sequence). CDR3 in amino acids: CASSQTTGIYEQYF. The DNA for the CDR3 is TGTGCCAGCAGCCAAACCACGGGCATCTACGAGCAGTACTTC.

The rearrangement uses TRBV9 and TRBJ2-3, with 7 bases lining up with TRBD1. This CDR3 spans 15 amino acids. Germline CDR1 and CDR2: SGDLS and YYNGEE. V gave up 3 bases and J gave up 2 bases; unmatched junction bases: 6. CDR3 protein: CASSARQGPTDTQYF. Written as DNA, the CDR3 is TGTGCCAGCAGCGCCCGACAGGGCCCCACAGATACGCAGTATTTT.

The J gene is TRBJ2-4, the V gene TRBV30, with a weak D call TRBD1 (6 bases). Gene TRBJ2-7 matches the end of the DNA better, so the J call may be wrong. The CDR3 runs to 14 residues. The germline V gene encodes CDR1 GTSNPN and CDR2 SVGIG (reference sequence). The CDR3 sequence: CAWSGTGNLCEQYF. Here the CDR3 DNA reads TGTGCCTGGAGTGGTACAGGGAATTTATGCGAGCAGTACTTC.

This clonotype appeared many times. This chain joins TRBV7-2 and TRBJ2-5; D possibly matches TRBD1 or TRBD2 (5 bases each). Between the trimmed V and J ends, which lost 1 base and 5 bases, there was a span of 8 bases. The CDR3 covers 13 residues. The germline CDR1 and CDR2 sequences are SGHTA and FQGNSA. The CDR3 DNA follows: TGTGCCAGCAGCTTAGATGGGGGTGAGACCCAGTACTTC. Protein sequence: CASSLDGGETQYF.

The CDR3 DNA sequence: TGTGCCAGCAGCTATTCTAGGGTTCTTTCACCCCTCCACTTT. Its protein is CASSYSRVLSPLHF. The gene calls are TRBV9 and TRBJ1-6; D remains unclear. CDR1 SGDLS and CDR2 YYNGEE come from the germline V gene. The CDR3 spans 14 residues. Between the trimmed V and J ends, which lost 4 bases and 9 bases, there was a span of 14 bases. Full variable domain (missing parts from reference TRBV9 and TRBJ1-6): DSGVTQTPKHLITATGQRVTLRCSPRSGDLSVYWYQQSLDQGLQFLIQYYNGEERAKGNILERFSAQQFPDLHSELNLSSLELGDSALYFCASSYSRVLSPLHFGNGTRLTVT.

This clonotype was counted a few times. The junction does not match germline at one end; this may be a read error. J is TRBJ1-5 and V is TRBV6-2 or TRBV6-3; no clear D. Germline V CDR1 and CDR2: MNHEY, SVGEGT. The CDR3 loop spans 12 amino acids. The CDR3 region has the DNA TGTGCCAGCAGTTACGCTAGTCAGCTCCAGCATTTT. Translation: CASSYASQLQHF.

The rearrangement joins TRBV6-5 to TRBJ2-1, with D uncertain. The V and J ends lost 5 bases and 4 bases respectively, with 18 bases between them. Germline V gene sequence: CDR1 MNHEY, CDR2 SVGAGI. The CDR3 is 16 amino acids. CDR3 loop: CASSHRGLGSYNEQFF. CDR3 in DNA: TGTGCCAGCAGTCACCGTGGCTTAGGGTCATACAATGAGCAGTTCTTC.

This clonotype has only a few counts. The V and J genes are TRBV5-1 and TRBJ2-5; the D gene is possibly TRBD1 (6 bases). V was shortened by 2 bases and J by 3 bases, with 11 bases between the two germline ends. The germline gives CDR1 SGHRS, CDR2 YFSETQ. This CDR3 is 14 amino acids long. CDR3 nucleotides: TGCGCCAGCAGCTTTGGGCAGGGGAAAGAGACCCAGTACTTC. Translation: CASSFGQGKETQYF.

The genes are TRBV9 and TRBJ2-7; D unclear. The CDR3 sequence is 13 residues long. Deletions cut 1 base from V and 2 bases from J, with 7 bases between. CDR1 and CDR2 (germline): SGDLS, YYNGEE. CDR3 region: CASSVSDPYEQYF. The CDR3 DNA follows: TGTGCCAGCAGCGTATCGGACCCCTACGAGCAGTACTTC.

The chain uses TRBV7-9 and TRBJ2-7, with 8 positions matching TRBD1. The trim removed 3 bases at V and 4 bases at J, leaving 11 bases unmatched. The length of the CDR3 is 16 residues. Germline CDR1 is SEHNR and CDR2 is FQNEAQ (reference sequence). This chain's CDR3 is CASSLLGQGQSYEQYF. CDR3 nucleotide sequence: TGTGCCAGCAGCTTGCTCGGACAGGGTCAGTCTTACGAGCAGTACTTC.

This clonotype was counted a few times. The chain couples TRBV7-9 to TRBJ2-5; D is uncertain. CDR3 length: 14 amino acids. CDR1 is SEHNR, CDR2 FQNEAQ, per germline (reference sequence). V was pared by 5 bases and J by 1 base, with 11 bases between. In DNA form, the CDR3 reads TGTGCCAGCAGCCCGGAGCTTTTCCAAGAGACCCAGTACTTC. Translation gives CASSPELFQETQYF. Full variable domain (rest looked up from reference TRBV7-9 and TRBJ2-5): DTGVSQNPRHKITKRGQNVTFRCDPISEHNRLYWYRQTLGQGPEFLTYFQNEAQLEKSRLLSDRFSAERPKGSFSTLEIQRTEQGDSAMYLCASSPELFQETQYFGPGTRLLVL.

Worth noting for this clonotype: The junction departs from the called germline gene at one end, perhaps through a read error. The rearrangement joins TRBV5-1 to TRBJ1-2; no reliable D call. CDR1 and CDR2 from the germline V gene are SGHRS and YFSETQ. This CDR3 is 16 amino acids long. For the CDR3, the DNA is TGCGCCAGCAGCTTCGTTCATGACCAAGCAAACTGTGGCTACACCTTC. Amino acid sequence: CASSFVHDQANCGYTF.

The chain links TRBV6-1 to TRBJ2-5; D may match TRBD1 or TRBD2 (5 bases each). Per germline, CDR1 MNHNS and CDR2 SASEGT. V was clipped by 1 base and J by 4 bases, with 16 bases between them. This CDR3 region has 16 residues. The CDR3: CASSEGFFGDGETQYF. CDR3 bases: TGTGCCAGCAGTGAAGGGTTTTTTGGGGACGGAGAGACCCAGTACTTC.